These 21 T cell receptor beta chains were sequenced from one sample in a study of neurological immune-mediated disorders. TCRdb re-called the 5' RACE reads with MiXCR, one entry per CDR3 protein. The sample has about 92,000 distinct CDR3 sequences, roughly 3.3% seen once. Specimen: PBMCs. The receptors were sampled from a woman aged 45-60 years with multiple sclerosis.

A word on this clonotype: An end of the junction does not agree with germline; a read error may underlie this. V usage is TRBV29-1 and J usage is TRBJ1-6; D not certain. The CDR3 is 14 residues long. The germline V gene encodes CDR1 SQVTM and CDR2 ANQGSEA. The CDR3 reads CSVATGPKNSTLNF. The CDR3 DNA is TGCAGCGTCGCTACGGGCCCTAAAAATTCAACCCTCAACTTT.

V gene TRBV27 combines with J gene TRBJ2-6; D remains ambiguous. V lost 7 bases, J lost 2 bases, and 6 bases lay in between. Germline lookup yields CDR1 MNHEY and CDR2 SMNVEV (reference sequence). The CDR3 contains 13 residues. The CDR3 DNA reads TGTGCCAGCACCAAGACTGGGGCCAACGTCCTGACTTTC. It translates to CASTKTGANVLTF. Full variable domain (outside the CDR3, taken from reference TRBV27 and TRBJ2-6): EAQVTQNPRYLITVTGKKLTVTCSQNMNHEYMSWYRQDPGLGLRQIYYSMNVEVTDKGDVPEGYKVSRKEKRNFPLILESPSPNQTSLYFCASTKTGANVLTFGAGSRLTVL.

This clonotype was counted at least ten times. The chain couples TRBV6-2 or TRBV6-3 to TRBJ1-2, with 7 bases that match TRBD1. The CDR3 spans 17 residues. Germline loops: CDR1 MNHEY, CDR2 SVGEGT. V lost 5 bases, J lost 2 bases, and 14 bases stayed unmatched. The CDR3 nucleotides read TGTGCCAGCAGTCCGGGACAGCGAATCCACAGGAACTATGGCTACACCTTC. This codes for CASSPGQRIHRNYGYTF.

This clonotype was detected many times. V gene TRBV10-3 combines with J gene TRBJ1-2; 8 positions match TRBD1. CDR3 length equals 15 residues. J was trimmed by 1 base and V by 3 bases; bases with no gene match: 4. In germline, CDR1 is ENHRY, CDR2 SYGVKD. The CDR3 loop reads CAISEAGGLNYGYTF. In DNA form, the CDR3 reads TGTGCCATCAGTGAAGCAGGGGGCCTTAACTATGGCTACACCTTC.

This clonotype was detected many times. This rearrangement joins TRBV27 to TRBJ2-2; 7 positions match TRBD2. CDR1 and CDR2 from the germline V gene are MNHEY and SMNVEV (reference sequence). This CDR3 is built from 14 residues. V trimming: 1 base; J trimming: 6 bases; junction bases outside the gene matches: 2. CDR3 region: CASSLWGGAGELFF. CDR3 in DNA: TGTGCCAGCAGTTTATGGGGGGGGGCCGGGGAGCTGTTTTTT.

This clonotype has ten or more counts. The DNA for the CDR3 is TGTGCCAGCAGCTTCCAAGGGGACGGAAATTCACCCCTCCACTTT. It specifies CASSFQGDGNSPLHF. V is TRBV7-2 and J is TRBJ1-6, with D possibly matching TRBD1 (5 bases). Germline CDR1 is SGHTA and CDR2 is FQGNSA. This CDR3 comprises 15 residues. V was cut by 3 bases and J by 7 bases, with 13 bases left in between.

Many counts were recorded for this clonotype. The rearrangement uses TRBV5-1 and TRBJ2-7; TRBD1 matches at 7 bases. The J segment lost 3 bases and the V segment lost 4 bases, leaving 4 bases of the junction unmatched. The length of the CDR3 is 13 residues. CDR1 and CDR2 (germline): SGHRS, YFSETQ. The CDR3 loop reads CASSTQGSYEQYF. CDR3 coding DNA: TGCGCCAGCAGCACACAGGGGAGCTACGAGCAGTACTTC.

V gene TRBV4-1 combines with J gene TRBJ2-2; D is unclear. The germline V gene has CDR1 MGHRA and CDR2 YSYEKL. Trimming shortened V by 2 bases and J by 6 bases, and 7 bases separated the two germline ends. This CDR3 is built from 13 residues. The CDR3 DNA reads as TGCGCCAGCAGCCAAAGGTCTCCCGGGGAGCTGTTTTTT. As protein: CASSQRSPGELFF.

This clonotype was detected ten times or more. Written as DNA, the CDR3 is TGCGCCAGCAGCTTTGAGGGAACCTCCTACAATGAGCAGTTCTTC. Translating gives CASSFEGTSYNEQFF. The chain uses TRBV5-1 and TRBJ2-1; D is perhaps TRBD2 (5 bases). The CDR3 is 15 amino acids. Germline CDR1 is SGHRS and CDR2 is YFSETQ. V lost 2 bases, J lost 0 bases, and 9 bases lay in between. Complete variable domain (other parts from reference TRBV5-1 and TRBJ2-1): KAGVTQTPRYLIKTRGQQVTLSCSPISGHRSVSWYQQTPGQGLQFLFEYFSETQRNKGNFPGRFSGRQFSNSRSEMNVSTLELGDSALYLCASSFEGTSYNEQFFGPGTRLTVL.

This clonotype was seen at least ten times. The V call is TRBV20-1, the J call TRBJ1-1; possibly TRBD1 for D (5 bases). CDR1 and CDR2 from the germline V gene are DFQATT and SNEGSKA (reference sequence). There are 13 residues in the CDR3. The chain's CDR3 is CSNGQTAGTEAFF. CDR3 coding DNA: TGCAGCAACGGCCAGACAGCGGGGACTGAAGCTTTCTTT.

This clonotype came up many times. This chain uses TRBV15 with TRBJ2-7; D is uncertain. This CDR3 has 12 amino acids. Trimming took off 2 bases at V and 2 bases at J, with 4 bases between the two ends. Germline V gene data show CDR1 as LNHNV and CDR2 as YYDKDF (reference sequence). For the CDR3, the DNA is TGTGCCACCAGCAGACTAGCCTACGAGCAGTACTTC. Its translation is CATSRLAYEQYF.

This clonotype was observed a handful of times. This chain joins TRBV6-6 and TRBJ2-5; TRBD1 aligns across 8 bases. This CDR3 comprises 13 residues. The V segment lost 7 bases and the J segment 6 bases; nucleotides outside the gene matches: 7. The V gene's germline CDR1 is MNHNY and CDR2 SVGAGI (reference sequence). The CDR3 DNA reads TGTGCCAGCACCGAGGGACAGGTTCAGACCCAGTACTTC. Translated, it gives CASTEGQVQTQYF.

The table lists this clonotype with many counts. The chain combines TRBV5-1 with TRBJ2-7; maybe TRBD1 (5 bases). With 1 base removed from V and 2 bases from J, the gap between germline ends came to 13 bases. CDR1 SGHRS and CDR2 YFSETQ come from the germline V gene. CDR3 size: 15 residues. Here the CDR3 reads CASSLSLSGPYEQYF. The CDR3 DNA sequence: TGCGCCAGCAGCTTGAGTTTGTCAGGGCCCTACGAGCAGTACTTC.

This clonotype showed up many times. The CDR3 coding sequence is TGTGCCAGCAGTGTTCCAGGTTGGAGTGAAAAACTGTTTTTT. Translated: CASSVPGWSEKLFF. The chain has TRBV2 and TRBJ1-4; D uncertain. Between the trimmed V and J ends, which lost 4 bases and 7 bases, there was a span of 13 bases. In germline, CDR1 is SNHLY, CDR2 FYNNEI. The CDR3 has 14 amino acids.

This clonotype was seen many times. This chain connects TRBV5-5 to TRBJ2-1, with D unresolved. The germline V gene encodes CDR1 SGHKS and CDR2 YYEKEE (reference sequence). CDR3 length: 12 residues. Trimming took off 3 bases at V and 7 bases at J, with 8 bases between the two ends. CDR3 nucleotides: TGTGCCAGCAGCTACATCGAGAATGAGCAGTTCTTC. Translated, it gives CASSYIENEQFF. The full variable domain, completed using reference TRBV5-5 and TRBJ2-1, is DAGVTQSPTHLIKTRGQQVTLRCSPISGHKSVSWYQQVLGQGPQFIFQYYEKEERGRGNFPDRFSARQFPNYSSELNVNALLLGDSALYLCASSYIENEQFFGPGTRLTVL.

At least ten counts were recorded for this clonotype. The rearrangement uses TRBV5-1 and TRBJ2-5; weak D call: TRBD2 (7 bases). Germline loops: CDR1 SGHRS, CDR2 YFSETQ. Trimming shortened V by 4 bases and J by 1 base, and 14 bases separated the two germline ends. CDR3 length: 15 residues. The CDR3 sequence is CASSPRGGPQETQYF. The CDR3, as DNA: TGCGCCAGCAGCCCTAGGGGGGGTCCCCAAGAGACCCAGTACTTC.

This clonotype was seen repeatedly, ten times or more. The rearrangement joins TRBV20-1 to TRBJ2-1, with TRBD1 matching 11 bases. Germline V gives CDR1 DFQATT, CDR2 SNEGSKA (reference sequence). J was trimmed by 5 bases and V by 5 bases; bases with no gene match: 5. CDR3 length: 14 amino acids. The CDR3 loop reads CSAGTGGSNNEQFF. For the CDR3, the DNA is TGCAGTGCTGGGACAGGGGGGTCCAACAATGAGCAGTTCTTC.

This clonotype was recorded many times. This chain connects TRBV5-1 to TRBJ2-5; tentatively, D is TRBD2 (5 bases). Trimming shortened V by 3 bases and J by 2 bases, and 14 bases separated the two germline ends. The CDR3 is made up of 15 amino acids. Germline lookup yields CDR1 SGHRS and CDR2 YFSETQ. As DNA, the CDR3 is TGCGCCAGCAGCTCACTAGTCACCTCACAAGAGACCCAGTACTTC. Its translation: CASSSLVTSQETQYF.

This clonotype was observed many times. The chain couples TRBV20-1 to TRBJ2-5; 8 nucleotides match TRBD1. This CDR3 region has 13 residues. J lost 5 bases, V lost 6 bases, and 8 bases had no gene match. Germline values: CDR1 DFQATT, CDR2 SNEGSKA (reference sequence). The CDR3 spells CSAWTGMAETQYF. In nucleotides, the CDR3 is TGCAGTGCCTGGACAGGGATGGCGGAGACCCAGTACTTC.

This clonotype came up many times. This sequence joins TRBV7-2 and TRBJ1-5; no reliable D call. Germline CDR1 reads SGHTA; CDR2 reads FQGNSA. The V end was cut by 7 bases, the J end by 3 bases, with 13 bases between. The CDR3 length is 14 residues. For the CDR3, the DNA is TGTGCCAGCAATCGGGGAAACAACAATCAGCCCCAGCATTTT. Its protein is CASNRGNNNQPQHF.

This clonotype has ten or more counts. V usage is TRBV24-1 and J usage is TRBJ2-1; 9 bases map to TRBD2. Looked up from germline, CDR1 is KGHDR and CDR2 is SFDVKD. J gave up 4 bases and V 4 bases, and 4 bases lay outside the gene matches. This CDR3 comprises 15 residues. The CDR3 loop is CATSESSGGYNEQFF. The CDR3 DNA reads TGTGCCACCAGTGAAAGTAGCGGGGGATACAATGAGCAGTTCTTC.